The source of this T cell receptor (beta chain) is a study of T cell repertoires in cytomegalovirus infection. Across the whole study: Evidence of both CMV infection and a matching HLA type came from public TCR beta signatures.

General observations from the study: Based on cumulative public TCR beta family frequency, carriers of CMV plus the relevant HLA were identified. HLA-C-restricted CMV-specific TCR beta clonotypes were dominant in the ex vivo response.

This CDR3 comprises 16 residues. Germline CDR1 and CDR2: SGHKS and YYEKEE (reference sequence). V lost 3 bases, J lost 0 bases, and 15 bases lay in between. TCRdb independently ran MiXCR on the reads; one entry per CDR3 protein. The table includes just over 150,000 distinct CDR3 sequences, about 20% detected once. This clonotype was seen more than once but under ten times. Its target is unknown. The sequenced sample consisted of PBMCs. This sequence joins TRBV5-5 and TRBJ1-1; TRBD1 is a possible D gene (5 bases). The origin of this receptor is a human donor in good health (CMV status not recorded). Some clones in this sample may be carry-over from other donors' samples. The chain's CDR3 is CASSWTPAGLNTEAFF. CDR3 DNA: TGTGCCAGCAGCTGGACCCCCGCAGGGCTGAACACTGAAGCTTTCTTT.